This T cell receptor (beta chain) derives from a study of T-cell memory formation after mild COVID-19. Study outcomes and limitations: Second-wave clones reaching peak frequency on day 37 lacked confirmed SARS-CoV-2 specificity. Cross-reactive memory apparently joined, as some responding clones appeared in pre-infection memory. Among clones contracting day 15 to 85, CD4/CD8 was balanced, whereas later expanders leaned CD4+.

A 5'RACE reaction primed in the constant segment made cDNA libraries of TCR alpha and TCR beta, and these carried sample barcodes and UMIs. In TCRdb, the 5' RACE reads were re-called with MiXCR into one record per CDR3 protein. The table shows just under 550,000 distinct CDR3 sequences, with around 20% occurring only once. The table lists this clonotype with a few counts. Its target is not known. This clonotype originated in an adult woman who had mild COVID-19 (a few samples of this study predate the infection). Cell type and time point are not known. Sequenced material: PBMCs or a T cell subset sorted from them (not recorded which).

CDR3 amino acids: CASTLPGGLEQYF. The CDR3 DNA reads TGTGCCAGCACCCTCCCGGGAGGGCTCGAGCAGTACTTC. The genes are TRBV7-2 and TRBJ2-7; 8 bases are a match to TRBD2. The CDR3 sequence is 13 residues long. Unmatched junction bases numbered 8, after V lost 7 bases and J lost 6 bases. CDR1 is SGHTA and CDR2 is FQGNSA in the germline V gene.